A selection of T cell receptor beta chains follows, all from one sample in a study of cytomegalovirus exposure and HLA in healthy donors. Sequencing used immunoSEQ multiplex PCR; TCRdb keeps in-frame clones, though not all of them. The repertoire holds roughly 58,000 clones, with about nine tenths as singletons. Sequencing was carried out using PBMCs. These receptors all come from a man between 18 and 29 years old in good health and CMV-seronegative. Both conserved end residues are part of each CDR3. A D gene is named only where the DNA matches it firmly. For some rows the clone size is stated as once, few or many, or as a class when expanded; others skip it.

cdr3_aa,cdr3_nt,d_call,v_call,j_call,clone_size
CASSKGQANTEAFF,TGCGCCAGCAGCAAAGGACAAGCGAACACTGAAGCTTTCTTT,.,TRBV5-1,TRBJ1-1,.
CASSVEAGRNEQFF,TGTGCCAGCAGTGTCGAGGCAGGGAGGAATGAGCAGTTCTTC,.,TRBV6-4,TRBJ2-1,.
CASSFLGGWRHGYTF,TGTGCCAGCAGTTTTTTGGGGGGGTGGAGACATGGCTACACCTTC,.,TRBV28,TRBJ1-2,.
CASSQETSYQFF,TGCGCCAGCAGCCAAGAAACTAGCTACCAGTTCTTC,.,TRBV4-1,TRBJ2-1,.
CASMGPGGSKTQYF,TGTGCCAGCATGGGGCCAGGGGGCAGCAAGACCCAGTACTTC,TRBD1,TRBV28,TRBJ2-5,.
CASSLRGQGYQPQHF,TGTGCCAGCAGCTTGAGGGGACAGGGGTATCAGCCCCAGCATTTT,TRBD1,TRBV5-8,TRBJ1-5,.
CASSRPRGIGELFF,TGTGCCAGCAGTCGCCCTCGGGGGATCGGGGAGCTGTTTTTT,.,TRBV6-5,TRBJ2-2,.
CASSVGGRGRSGELFF,TGTGCCAGCAGCGTAGGTGGCAGGGGTAGGTCCGGGGAGCTGTTTTTT,.,TRBV9,TRBJ2-2,.
CASILLGTGEGDTQYF,TGTGCCAGCATTTTACTTGGGACAGGGGAAGGAGATACGCAGTATTTT,TRBD1,TRBV5-6,TRBJ2-3,.
CASSSSSGPYEQYF,TGTGCCAGCTCCTCCTCTAGCGGCCCATACGAGCAGTACTTC,TRBD2,TRBV18,TRBJ2-7,.
CASSRGLDGSGNTIYF,TGTGCCAGCAGTAGGGGGCTTGACGGCTCTGGAAACACCATATATTTT,TRBD1,TRBV25-1,TRBJ1-3,.
CASSFPLAGGTDTQYF,TGTGCCAGCAGCTTCCCACTAGCGGGAGGAACAGATACGCAGTATTTT,TRBD2,TRBV7-9,TRBJ2-3,.
CASSIGSYNEQFF,TGTGCCAGTAGTATCGGCTCCTACAATGAGCAGTTCTTC,.,TRBV19,TRBJ2-1,once
CASSESPDRGIYEQYF,TGTGCCAGCAGTGAATCCCCCGACAGGGGGATTTACGAGCAGTACTTC,TRBD1,TRBV2,TRBJ2-7,.
CASSVEQESYNEQFF,TGTGCCAGCAGCGTAGAACAGGAGTCCTACAATGAGCAGTTCTTC,.,TRBV9,TRBJ2-1,.
CASRLALFSGATGVHTGELFF,TGTGCAAGTCGCTTAGCGCTATTTTCGGGGGCAACAGGGGTGCACACCGGGGAGCTGTTTTTT,.,TRBV12-2,TRBJ2-2,.
CASSLYGTGGIDTQYF,TGCGCCAGCAGCTTGTATGGGACAGGGGGCATAGATACGCAGTATTTT,TRBD1,TRBV5-1,TRBJ2-3,.
CASSLIQGGEKLFF,TGTGCCAGCAGCTTGATACAGGGCGGGGAAAAACTGTTTTTT,.,TRBV28,TRBJ1-4,.
CASSLYTGKSSYEQYF,TGTGCCAGCAGTTTATATACGGGAAAAAGCTCCTACGAGCAGTACTTC,.,TRBV28,TRBJ2-7,.
CASSSFQASNQPQHF,TGTGCCAGCAGTTCCTTTCAGGCCAGCAATCAGCCCCAGCATTTT,.,TRBV28,TRBJ1-5,.
CASSEDRGGDEQFF,TGCGCCAGCAGCGAGGACAGGGGCGGGGATGAGCAGTTCTTC,TRBD1,TRBV5-1,TRBJ2-1,.
CASPSGHTSEDEQFF,TGTGCCAGCCCCTCGGGACACACCTCTGAGGATGAGCAGTTCTTC,.,TRBV7-9,TRBJ2-1,.
CASSPETGWVDTEAFF,TGTGCCAGCAGCCCCGAGACAGGGTGGGTTGACACTGAAGCTTTCTTT,TRBD1,TRBV27,TRBJ1-1,once
CSVEQIAKNIQYF,TGCAGCGTTGAGCAGATAGCCAAAAACATTCAGTACTTC,.,TRBV29-1,TRBJ2-4,.
CASSSGSSYEQYF,TGTGCCTCGTCTAGCGGGAGCTCCTACGAGCAGTACTTC,TRBD2,TRBV28,TRBJ2-7,.
CASSVEPGQGWDQPQHF,TGTGCCAGCAGTGTCGAACCGGGACAGGGATGGGATCAGCCCCAGCATTTT,TRBD1,TRBV28,TRBJ1-5,.
CASSPKDKSYEQYF,TGTGCCAGCAGCCCGAAGGACAAATCCTACGAGCAGTACTTC,.,TRBV11-2,TRBJ2-7,once
CSAKTGGNEKLFF,TGCAGCGCTAAGACAGGGGGTAATGAAAAACTGTTTTTT,TRBD1,TRBV29-1,TRBJ1-4,.
CATSRDLGGLGETQYF,TGTGCCACCAGCAGAGATCTGGGGGGGCTTGGAGAGACCCAGTACTTC,.,TRBV15,TRBJ2-5,.
CAISEGQGLKNTEAFF,TGTGCCATCAGTGAGGGACAGGGACTTAAGAACACTGAAGCTTTCTTT,TRBD1,TRBV10-3,TRBJ1-1,once
CASSVGSSFSGSRTGELFF,TGTGCCAGCAGCGTAGGTTCTTCTTTCAGCGGGAGTCGTACCGGGGAGCTGTTTTTT,TRBD2,TRBV9,TRBJ2-2,.
CASSPGTTGTNTEAFF,TGCGCCAGCAGCCCGGGAACGACAGGGACGAACACTGAAGCTTTCTTT,TRBD1,TRBV5-1,TRBJ1-1,.
CASSQEDIITSGSYEQYF,TGCGCCAGCAGCCAAGAAGATATTATTACTAGCGGGAGTTACGAGCAGTACTTC,TRBD2,TRBV4-1,TRBJ2-7,.
CASSFLAGPYEQYF,TGTGCCAGCAGTTTTCTCGCAGGTCCCTACGAGCAGTACTTC,.,TRBV28,TRBJ2-7,.
CASSPLGTSFSYNEQFF,TGTGCCAGCAGCCCGCTGGGGACTAGCTTCAGCTACAATGAGCAGTTCTTC,TRBD2,TRBV11-2,TRBJ2-1,medium-sized
CASSRQGYGANVLTF,TGTGCCAGCAGCCGCCAGGGATATGGGGCCAACGTCCTGACTTTC,.,TRBV2,TRBJ2-6,.
CASSLGVQETQYF,TGTGCCAGCAGCTTAGGCGTCCAAGAGACCCAGTACTTC,.,TRBV11-2,TRBJ2-5,.
CASSTTVRWTEAFF,TGTGCCAGCAGTACGACAGTGAGGTGGACTGAAGCTTTCTTT,.,TRBV6-5,TRBJ1-1,.
CASSQDSAGHRVYEQYF,TGTGCCAGCAGCCAAGATTCTGCCGGGCACAGGGTCTACGAGCAGTACTTC,.,TRBV4-2,TRBJ2-7,.
CASSLFRDRGLLSGNTIYF,TGTGCCAGCAGTTTATTCCGGGACAGGGGCCTACTCTCTGGAAACACCATATATTTT,TRBD1,TRBV6-7,TRBJ1-3,.
CASSQSHRDYRSSINNEQFF,TGCGCCAGCAGCCAATCCCACCGGGACTATCGCTCCTCCATAAACAATGAGCAGTTCTTC,TRBD2,TRBV4-1,TRBJ2-1,.
CASSGRGQAYGYTF,TGTGCCAGCAGTGGCAGGGGTCAGGCCTATGGCTACACCTTC,.,TRBV2,TRBJ1-2,.
CASSLGRQGQNTEAFF,TGCGCCAGCAGCTTGGGACGACAGGGCCAGAACACTGAAGCTTTCTTT,TRBD1,TRBV5-1,TRBJ1-1,once
CASRVTGSGANVLTF,TGTGCCAGTAGAGTTACAGGGTCCGGGGCCAACGTCCTGACTTTC,.,TRBV19,TRBJ2-6,.
CASSFRGQGYEQYF,TGTGCCAGCAGCTTTAGGGGCCAGGGTTACGAGCAGTACTTC,.,TRBV5-6,TRBJ2-7,.
CASSENRGTNEKLFF,TGTGCCAGCAGTGAGAACAGGGGCACTAATGAAAAACTGTTTTTT,TRBD1,TRBV6-1,TRBJ1-4,.
CASSSGTSGPIYEQYF,TGCGCCAGCAGCTCAGGGACTAGCGGACCAATCTACGAGCAGTACTTC,TRBD2,TRBV5-1,TRBJ2-7,.
CASSQSQGTSEGDEQFF,TGCGCCAGCAGCCAGTCTCAGGGTACCTCGGAAGGGGATGAGCAGTTCTTC,.,TRBV4-1,TRBJ2-1,.
CASSITSRHEQFF,TGTGCCAGTAGTATAACTAGCCGACATGAGCAGTTCTTC,.,TRBV19,TRBJ2-1,.
CASSVISNTEAFF,TGTGCCAGCAGCGTAATTTCTAACACTGAAGCTTTCTTT,.,TRBV9,TRBJ1-1,.
CASSLSGAVADYQETQYF,TGTGCCAGCAGCTTAAGTGGGGCGGTAGCAGACTACCAAGAGACCCAGTACTTC,.,TRBV7-3,TRBJ2-5,.
CASSPGGGHSTYGYTF,TGTGCCAGCAGCCCTGGGGGGGGACACAGCACGTATGGCTACACCTTC,.,TRBV5-6,TRBJ1-2,.
CASSFLGSGNNEQFF,TGTGCCAGCAGCTTCCTAGGTAGCGGCAACAATGAGCAGTTCTTC,.,TRBV5-4,TRBJ2-1,.
CASSLAQGTGGYEQYF,TGTGCCAGCAGCTTAGCGCAGGGGACAGGGGGGTACGAGCAGTACTTC,TRBD1,TRBV7-6,TRBJ2-7,.
CASSIPLNSGTYDNEQFF,TGTGCCAGTAGTATTCCCCTTAATAGCGGTACTTACGACAATGAGCAGTTCTTC,.,TRBV19,TRBJ2-1,.
CASSPTPGTRGNTGELFF,TGTGCCAGCAGCCCGACCCCTGGGACTAGGGGGAACACCGGGGAGCTGTTTTTT,TRBD2,TRBV5-4,TRBJ2-2,.
CASTRDTLGETQYF,TGTGCCAGTACCCGGGACACTTTGGGGGAGACCCAGTACTTC,.,TRBV9,TRBJ2-5,.